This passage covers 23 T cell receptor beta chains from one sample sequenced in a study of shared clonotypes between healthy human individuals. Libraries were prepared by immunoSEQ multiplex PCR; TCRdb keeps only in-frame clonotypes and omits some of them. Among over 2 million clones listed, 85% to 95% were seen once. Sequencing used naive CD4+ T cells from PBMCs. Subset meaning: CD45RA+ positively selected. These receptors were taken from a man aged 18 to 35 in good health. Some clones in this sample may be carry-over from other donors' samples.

The CDR3 DNA is TGTGCCAGCAGAAAACAGGGGAGGCCCTACGAGCAGTACTTC. It specifies CASRKQGRPYEQYF. J is TRBJ2-7 and V is TRBV27, with D tentatively TRBD1 (7 bases). CDR1 is MNHEY, CDR2 SMNVEV, per germline (reference sequence). The ends were cut back, 6 bases at V and 2 bases at J, with 14 bases in the middle. CDR3 length: 14 amino acids.

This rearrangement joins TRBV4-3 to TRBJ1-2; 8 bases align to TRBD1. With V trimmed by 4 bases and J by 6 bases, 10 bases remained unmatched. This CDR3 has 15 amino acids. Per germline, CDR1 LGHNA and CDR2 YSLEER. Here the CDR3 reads CASSRTQGVMDGYTF. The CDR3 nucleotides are TGCGCCAGCAGCCGAACACAGGGGGTGATGGATGGCTACACCTTC.

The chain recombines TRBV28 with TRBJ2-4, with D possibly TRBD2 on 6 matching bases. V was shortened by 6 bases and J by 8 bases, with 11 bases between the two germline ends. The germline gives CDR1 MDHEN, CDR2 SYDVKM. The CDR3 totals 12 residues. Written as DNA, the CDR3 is TGTGCCAGCAGGACGTGGGGGGACATTCAGTACTTC. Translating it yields CASRTWGDIQYF.

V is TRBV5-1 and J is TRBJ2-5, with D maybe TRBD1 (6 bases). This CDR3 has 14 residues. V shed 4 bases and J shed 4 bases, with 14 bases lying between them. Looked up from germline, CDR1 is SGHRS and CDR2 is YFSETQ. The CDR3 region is CASSQGNVGETQYF. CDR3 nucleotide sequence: TGCGCCAGCAGCCAGGGGAACGTAGGAGAGACCCAGTACTTC.

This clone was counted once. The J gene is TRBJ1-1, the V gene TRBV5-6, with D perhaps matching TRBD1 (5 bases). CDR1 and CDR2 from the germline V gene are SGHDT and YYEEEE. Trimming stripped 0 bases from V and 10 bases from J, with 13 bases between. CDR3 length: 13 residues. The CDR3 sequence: CASSLVEGPVAFF. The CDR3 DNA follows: TGTGCCAGCAGCTTGGTAGAGGGACCGGTAGCTTTCTTT. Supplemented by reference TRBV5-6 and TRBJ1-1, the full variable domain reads DAGVTQSPTHLIKTRGQQVTLRCSPKSGHDTVSWYQQALGQGPQFIFQYYEEEERQRGNFPDRFSGHQFPNYSSELNVNALLLGDSALYLCASSLVEGPVAFFGQGTRLTVV.

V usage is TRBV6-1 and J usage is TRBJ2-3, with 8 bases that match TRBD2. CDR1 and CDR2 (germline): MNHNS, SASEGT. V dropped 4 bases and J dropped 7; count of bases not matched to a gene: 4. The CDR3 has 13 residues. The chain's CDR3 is CASSGTSTYTQYF. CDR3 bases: TGTGCCAGCAGTGGGACTAGCACCTATACGCAGTATTTT.

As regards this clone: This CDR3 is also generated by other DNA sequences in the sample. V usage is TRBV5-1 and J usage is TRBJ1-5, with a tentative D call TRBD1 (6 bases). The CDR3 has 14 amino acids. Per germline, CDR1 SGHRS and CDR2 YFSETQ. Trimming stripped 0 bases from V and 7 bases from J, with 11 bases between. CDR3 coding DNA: TGCGCCAGCAGCTTGGAGGGGGTTGGCCAGCCCCAGCATTTT. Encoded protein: CASSLEGVGQPQHF. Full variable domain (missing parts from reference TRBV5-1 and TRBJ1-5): KAGVTQTPRYLIKTRGQQVTLSCSPISGHRSVSWYQQTPGQGLQFLFEYFSETQRNKGNFPGRFSGRQFSNSRSEMNVSTLELGDSALYLCASSLEGVGQPQHFGDGTRLSIL.

The CDR3 region has the DNA TGTGCCAGCAGCCCAAGCGGGACCACCTACGAGCAGTACTTC. Its translation: CASSPSGTTYEQYF. The chain joins TRBV11-3 to TRBJ2-7, with 7 bases that match TRBD2. CDR3 length: 14 residues. Germline trimming cut 5 bases from V and 2 bases from J; bases unmatched to any gene: 6. Germline CDR1 and CDR2: SGHNT and YENEEA. Combining the CDR3 with reference TRBV11-3 and TRBJ2-7 gives the whole variable domain EAGVVQSPRYKIIEKKQPVAFWCNPISGHNTLYWYLQNLGQGPELLIRYENEEAVDDSQLPKDRFSAERLKGVDSTLKIQPAELGDSAVYLCASSPSGTTYEQYFGPGTRLTVT.

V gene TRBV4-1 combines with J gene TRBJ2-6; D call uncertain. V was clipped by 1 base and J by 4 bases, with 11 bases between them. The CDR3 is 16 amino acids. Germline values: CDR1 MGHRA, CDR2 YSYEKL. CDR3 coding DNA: TGCGCCAGCAGCCAAGCTATAATAAAGGGGGCCAACGTCCTGACTTTC. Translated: CASSQAIIKGANVLTF.

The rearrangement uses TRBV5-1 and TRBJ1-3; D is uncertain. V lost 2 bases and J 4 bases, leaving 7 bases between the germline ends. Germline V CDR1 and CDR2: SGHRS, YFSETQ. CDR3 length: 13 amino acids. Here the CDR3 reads CASSFNSGNTIYF. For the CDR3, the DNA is TGCGCCAGCAGCTTTAACTCAGGAAACACCATATATTTT. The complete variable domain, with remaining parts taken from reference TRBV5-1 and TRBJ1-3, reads KAGVTQTPRYLIKTRGQQVTLSCSPISGHRSVSWYQQTPGQGLQFLFEYFSETQRNKGNFPGRFSGRQFSNSRSEMNVSTLELGDSALYLCASSFNSGNTIYFGEGSWLTVV.

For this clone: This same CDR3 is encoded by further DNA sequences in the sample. Written as DNA, the CDR3 is TGCGCCAGCAGTTCTACAGGGGGCGGGGAGACCCAGTACTTC. Amino acids: CASSSTGGGETQYF. This chain links TRBV5-1 with TRBJ2-5; TRBD1 agrees at 9 bases. The CDR3 spans 14 residues. Losses at the gene ends were 5 bases for V and 5 bases for J; bases not matched to a gene: 7. The germline V gene has CDR1 SGHRS and CDR2 YFSETQ.

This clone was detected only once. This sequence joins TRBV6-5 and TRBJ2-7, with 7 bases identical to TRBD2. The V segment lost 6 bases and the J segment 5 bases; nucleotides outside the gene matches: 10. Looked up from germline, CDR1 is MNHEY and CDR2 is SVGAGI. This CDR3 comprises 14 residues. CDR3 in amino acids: CASSRAQTSDEQYF. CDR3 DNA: TGTGCCAGCAGCCGAGCACAAACTAGCGACGAGCAGTACTTC.

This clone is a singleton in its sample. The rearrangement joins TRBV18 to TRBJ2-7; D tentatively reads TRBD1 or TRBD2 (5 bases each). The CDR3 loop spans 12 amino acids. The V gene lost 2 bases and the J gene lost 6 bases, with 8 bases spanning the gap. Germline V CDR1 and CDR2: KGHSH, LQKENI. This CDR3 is CASSPGAGEQYF. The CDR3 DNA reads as TGTGCCAGCTCACCAGGGGCGGGCGAGCAGTACTTC.

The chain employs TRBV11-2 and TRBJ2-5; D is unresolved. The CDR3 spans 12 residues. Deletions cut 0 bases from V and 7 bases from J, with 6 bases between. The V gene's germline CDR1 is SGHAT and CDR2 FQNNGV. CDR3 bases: TGTGCCAGCAGCTTAGATTGGGGGACCCAGTACTTC. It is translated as CASSLDWGTQYF.

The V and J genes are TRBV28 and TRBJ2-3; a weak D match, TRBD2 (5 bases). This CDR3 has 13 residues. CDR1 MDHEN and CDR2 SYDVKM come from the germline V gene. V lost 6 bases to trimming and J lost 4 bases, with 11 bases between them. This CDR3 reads CASRVQRADTQYF. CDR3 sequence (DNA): TGTGCCAGCAGAGTACAGAGGGCAGATACGCAGTATTTT.

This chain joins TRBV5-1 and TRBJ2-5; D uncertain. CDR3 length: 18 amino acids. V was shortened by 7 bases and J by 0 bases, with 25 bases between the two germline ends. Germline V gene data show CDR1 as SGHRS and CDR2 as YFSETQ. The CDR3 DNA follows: TGCGCCAGCGCATTACCACTCGATTTCCCGGGTTACCAAGAGACCCAGTACTTC. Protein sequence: CASALPLDFPGYQETQYF.

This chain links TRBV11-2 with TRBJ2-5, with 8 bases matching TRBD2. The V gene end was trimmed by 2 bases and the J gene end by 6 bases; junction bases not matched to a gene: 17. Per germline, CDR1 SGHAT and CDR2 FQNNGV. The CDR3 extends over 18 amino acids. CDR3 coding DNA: TGTGCCAGCAGCTTAATTTTTACTAGCGGTCCCCAAACGAAGACCCAGTACTTC. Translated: CASSLIFTSGPQTKTQYF.

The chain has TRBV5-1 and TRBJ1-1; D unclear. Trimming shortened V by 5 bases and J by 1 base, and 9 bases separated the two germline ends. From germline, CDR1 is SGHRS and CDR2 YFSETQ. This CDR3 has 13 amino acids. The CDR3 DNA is TGCGCCAGCAGTCTGTTTGGGAACACTGAAGCTTTCTTT. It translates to CASSLFGNTEAFF.

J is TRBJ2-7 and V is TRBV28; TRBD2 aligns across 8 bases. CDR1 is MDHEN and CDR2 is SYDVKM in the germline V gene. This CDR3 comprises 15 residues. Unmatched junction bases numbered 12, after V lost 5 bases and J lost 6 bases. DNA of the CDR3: TGTGCCAGCAGTCTCCCCGGGACTAGGGGGAGCGAGCAGTACTTC. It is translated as CASSLPGTRGSEQYF.

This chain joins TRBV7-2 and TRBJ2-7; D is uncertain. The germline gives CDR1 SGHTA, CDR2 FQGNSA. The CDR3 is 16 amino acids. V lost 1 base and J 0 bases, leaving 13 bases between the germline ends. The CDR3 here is CASSLVPGRLSYEQYF. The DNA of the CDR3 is TGTGCCAGCAGCTTAGTACCCGGGCGCCTCTCCTACGAGCAGTACTTC.

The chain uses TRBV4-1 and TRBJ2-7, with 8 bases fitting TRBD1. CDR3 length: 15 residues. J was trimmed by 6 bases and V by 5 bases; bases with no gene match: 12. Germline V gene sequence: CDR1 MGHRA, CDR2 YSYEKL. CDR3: CASSDIGTGKPEQYF. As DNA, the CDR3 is TGCGCCAGCAGCGATATCGGGACAGGTAAACCCGAGCAGTACTTC.

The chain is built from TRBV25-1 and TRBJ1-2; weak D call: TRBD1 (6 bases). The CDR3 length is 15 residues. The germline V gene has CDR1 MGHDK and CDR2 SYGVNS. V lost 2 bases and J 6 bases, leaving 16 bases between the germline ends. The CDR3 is CASSEEGGPFNGYTF. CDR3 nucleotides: TGTGCCAGCAGTGAAGAGGGGGGGCCGTTTAATGGCTACACCTTC.

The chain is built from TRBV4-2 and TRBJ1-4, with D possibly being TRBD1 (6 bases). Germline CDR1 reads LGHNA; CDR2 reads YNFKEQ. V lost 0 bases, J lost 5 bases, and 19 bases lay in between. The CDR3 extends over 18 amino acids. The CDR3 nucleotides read TGTGCCAGCAGCCAAGATCCGCCAGCCCAAGACAGGAATGAAAAACTGTTTTTT. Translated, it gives CASSQDPPAQDRNEKLFF.